The source of this T cell receptor (beta chain) is a study of technical replicates of blood from several donors. Per the germline V gene, CDR1 is GTSNPN and CDR2 is SVGIG (reference sequence). The germline V and J ends were trimmed by 4 bases and 3 bases, with 13 bases remaining between them. The CDR3 runs 14 residues. Sequenced by immunoSEQ multiplex PCR; TCRdb stores in-frame clones only, minus some. The sample includes tens of thousands of clones, 90% to 95% of them seen just once. Sample: T cells isolated from PBMCs. The chain couples TRBV30 to TRBJ2-1; D is unresolved. The source of this sequence is a human donor in good health. The CDR3 nucleotides are TGTGCCTGGACTTCCAGCGCCCGCTACAATGAGCAGTTCTTC. Translated: CAWTSSARYNEQFF.